Below, one T cell receptor (beta chain) is given with its context. This specimen comes from a study of T-cell reconstitution after alpha-beta-depleted transplantation in children. The TCRbeta library incorporated unique molecular identifiers. One entry per CDR3 protein results from TCRdb running MiXCR on the PCR reads. The sample has 500,000 to 600,000 distinct CDR3 sequences, less than 35% seen once; the top ten hold around 2.5%. V shed 2 bases and J shed 0 bases, with 14 bases lying between them. The CDR3 is 17 amino acids. Germline V gene sequence: CDR1 SGHTA, CDR2 FQGNSA. This sequence originates from a human donor who donated a stem cell graft to a child with aplastic anemia. The chain uses TRBV7-2 and TRBJ1-3, with a possible D match to TRBD1 (5 bases). This specimen was PBMCs from the stem cell graft donor, taken from the stem cell graft. CDR3 in DNA: TGTGCCAGCAGCTTAACAACCGGGACGGTCTCTGGAAACACCATATATTTT. Encoded protein: CASSLTTGTVSGNTIYF.